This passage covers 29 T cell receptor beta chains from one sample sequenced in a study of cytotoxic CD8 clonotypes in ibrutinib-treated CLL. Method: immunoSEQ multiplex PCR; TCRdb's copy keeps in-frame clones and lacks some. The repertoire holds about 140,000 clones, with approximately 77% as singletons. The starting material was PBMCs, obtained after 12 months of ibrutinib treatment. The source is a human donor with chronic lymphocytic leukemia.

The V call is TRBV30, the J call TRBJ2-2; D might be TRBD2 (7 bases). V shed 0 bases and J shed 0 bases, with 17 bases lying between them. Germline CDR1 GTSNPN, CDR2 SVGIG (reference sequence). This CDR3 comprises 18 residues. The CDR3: CAWSVVSAGASNTGELFF. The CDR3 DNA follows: TGTGCCTGGAGTGTAGTGTCGGCGGGGGCCTCGAACACCGGGGAGCTGTTTTTT. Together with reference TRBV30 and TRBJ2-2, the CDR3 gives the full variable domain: SQTIHQWPATLVQPVGSPLSLECTVEGTSNPNLYWYRQAAGRGLQLLFYSVGIGQISSEVPQNLSASRPQDRQFILSSKKLLLSDSGFYLCAWSVVSAGASNTGELFFGEGSRLTVL.

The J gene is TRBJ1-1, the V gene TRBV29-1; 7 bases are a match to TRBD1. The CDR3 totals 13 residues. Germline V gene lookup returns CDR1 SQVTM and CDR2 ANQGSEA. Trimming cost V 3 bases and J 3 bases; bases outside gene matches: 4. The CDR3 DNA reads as TGCAGCGTTGACAGGGGGGGCGACACTGAAGCTTTCTTT. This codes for CSVDRGGDTEAFF.

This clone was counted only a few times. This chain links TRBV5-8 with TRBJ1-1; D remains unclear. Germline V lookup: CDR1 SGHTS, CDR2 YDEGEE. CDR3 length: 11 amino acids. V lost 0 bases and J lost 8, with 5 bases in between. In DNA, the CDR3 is TGTGCCAGCAGCTTGGCCGGCGAAGCTTTCTTT. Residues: CASSLAGEAFF.

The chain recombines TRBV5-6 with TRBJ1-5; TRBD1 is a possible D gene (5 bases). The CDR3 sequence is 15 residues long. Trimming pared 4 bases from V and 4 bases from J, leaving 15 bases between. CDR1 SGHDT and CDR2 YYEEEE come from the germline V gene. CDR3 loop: CASSLGRGRNQPQHF. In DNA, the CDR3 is TGTGCCAGCAGCCTTGGGAGGGGCAGGAATCAGCCCCAGCATTTT.

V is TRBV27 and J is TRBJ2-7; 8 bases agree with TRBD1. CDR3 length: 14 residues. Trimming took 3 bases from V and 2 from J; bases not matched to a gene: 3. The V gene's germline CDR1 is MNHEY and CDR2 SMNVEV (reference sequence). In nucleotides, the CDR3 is TGTGCCAGCAGTTTTGGACAGGGTACCTACGAGCAGTACTTC. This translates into CASSFGQGTYEQYF.

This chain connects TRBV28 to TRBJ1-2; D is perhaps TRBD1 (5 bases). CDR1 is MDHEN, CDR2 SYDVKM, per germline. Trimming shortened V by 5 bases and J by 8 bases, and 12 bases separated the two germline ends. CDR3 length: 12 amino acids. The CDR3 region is CASSRVGGGYTF. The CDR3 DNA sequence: TGTGCCAGCAGTCGAGTCGGGGGAGGCTACACCTTC.

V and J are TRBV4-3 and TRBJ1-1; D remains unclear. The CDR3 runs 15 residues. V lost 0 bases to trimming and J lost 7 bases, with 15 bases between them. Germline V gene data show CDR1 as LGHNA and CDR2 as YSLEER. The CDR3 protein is CASSQERYVLGEAFF. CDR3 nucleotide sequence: TGCGCCAGCAGCCAAGAGAGGTACGTTTTGGGTGAAGCTTTCTTT.

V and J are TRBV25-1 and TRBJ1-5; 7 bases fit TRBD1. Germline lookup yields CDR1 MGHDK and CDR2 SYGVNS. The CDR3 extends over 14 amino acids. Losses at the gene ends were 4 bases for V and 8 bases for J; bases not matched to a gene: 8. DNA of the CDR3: TGTGCCAGCAGTGGACAGGGAGATAAAAAGCCCCAGCATTTT. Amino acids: CASSGQGDKKPQHF.

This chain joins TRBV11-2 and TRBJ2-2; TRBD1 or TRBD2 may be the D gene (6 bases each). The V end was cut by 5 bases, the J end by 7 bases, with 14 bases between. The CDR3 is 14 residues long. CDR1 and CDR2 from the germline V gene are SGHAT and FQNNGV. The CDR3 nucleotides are TGTGCCAGCAGCAGGGTGGGGGGCCACGGGGAGCTGTTTTTT. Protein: CASSRVGGHGELFF.

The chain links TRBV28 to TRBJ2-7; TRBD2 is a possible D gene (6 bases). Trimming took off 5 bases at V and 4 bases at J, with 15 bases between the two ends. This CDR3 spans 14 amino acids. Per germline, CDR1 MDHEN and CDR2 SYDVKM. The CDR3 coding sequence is TGTGCCAGCAGTCCAGAGACTAGTAGGTACGAGCAGTACTTC. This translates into CASSPETSRYEQYF. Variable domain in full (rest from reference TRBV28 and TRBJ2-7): DVKVTQSSRYLVKRTGEKVFLECVQDMDHENMFWYRQDPGLGLRLIYFSYDVKMKEKGDIPEGYSVSREKKERFSLILESASTNQTSMYLCASSPETSRYEQYFGPGTRLTVT.

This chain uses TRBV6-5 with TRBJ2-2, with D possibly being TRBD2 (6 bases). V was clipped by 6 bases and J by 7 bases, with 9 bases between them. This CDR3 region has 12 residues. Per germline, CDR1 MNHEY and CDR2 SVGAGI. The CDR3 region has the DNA TGTGCCAGCAGCTACGGGAGCGGGGAGCTGTTTTTT. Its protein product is CASSYGSGELFF.

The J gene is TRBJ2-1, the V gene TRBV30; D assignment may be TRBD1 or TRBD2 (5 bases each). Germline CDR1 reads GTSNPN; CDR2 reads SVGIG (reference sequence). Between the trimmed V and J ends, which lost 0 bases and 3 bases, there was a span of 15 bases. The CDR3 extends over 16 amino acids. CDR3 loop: CAWSVLRGQSYNEQFF. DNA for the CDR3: TGTGCCTGGAGTGTACTTCGGGGCCAGAGCTACAATGAGCAGTTCTTC. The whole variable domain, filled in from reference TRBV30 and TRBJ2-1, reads SQTIHQWPATLVQPVGSPLSLECTVEGTSNPNLYWYRQAAGRGLQLLFYSVGIGQISSEVPQNLSASRPQDRQFILSSKKLLLSDSGFYLCAWSVLRGQSYNEQFFGPGTRLTVL.

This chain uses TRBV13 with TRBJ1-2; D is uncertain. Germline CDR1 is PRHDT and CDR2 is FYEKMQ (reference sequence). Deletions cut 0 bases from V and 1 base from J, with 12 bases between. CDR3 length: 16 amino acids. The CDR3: CASSLGARRNNYGYTF. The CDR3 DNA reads TGTGCCAGCAGCTTAGGGGCCCGACGGAATAACTATGGCTACACCTTC.

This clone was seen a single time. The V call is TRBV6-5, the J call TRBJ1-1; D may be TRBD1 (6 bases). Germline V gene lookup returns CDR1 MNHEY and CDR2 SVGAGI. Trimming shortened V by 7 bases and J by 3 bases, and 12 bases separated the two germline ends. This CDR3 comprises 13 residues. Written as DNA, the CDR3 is TGTGCCAGCAACCTAGGGGGGGACACTGAAGCTTTCTTT. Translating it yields CASNLGGDTEAFF.

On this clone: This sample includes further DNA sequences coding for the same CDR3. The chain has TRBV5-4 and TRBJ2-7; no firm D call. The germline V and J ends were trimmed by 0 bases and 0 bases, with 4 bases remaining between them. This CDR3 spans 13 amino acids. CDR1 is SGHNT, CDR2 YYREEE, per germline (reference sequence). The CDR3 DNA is TGTGCCAGCAGCTTGGGTAGCTCCTACGAGCAGTACTTC. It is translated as CASSLGSSYEQYF.

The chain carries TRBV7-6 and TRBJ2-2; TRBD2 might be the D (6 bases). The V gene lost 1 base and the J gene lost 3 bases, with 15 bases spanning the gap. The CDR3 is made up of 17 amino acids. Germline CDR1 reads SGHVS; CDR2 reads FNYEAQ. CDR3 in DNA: TGTGCCAGCAGCTTAGGTGGGGCGGGGCGATACACCGGGGAGCTGTTTTTT. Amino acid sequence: CASSLGGAGRYTGELFF.

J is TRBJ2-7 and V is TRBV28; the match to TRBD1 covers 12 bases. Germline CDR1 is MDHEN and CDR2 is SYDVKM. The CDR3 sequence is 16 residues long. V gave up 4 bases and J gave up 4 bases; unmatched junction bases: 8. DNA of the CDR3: TGTGCCAGCAGTTACCTGGGACAGGGGGCATCGTACGAGCAGTACTTC. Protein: CASSYLGQGASYEQYF. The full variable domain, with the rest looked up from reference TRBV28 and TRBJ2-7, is DVKVTQSSRYLVKRTGEKVFLECVQDMDHENMFWYRQDPGLGLRLIYFSYDVKMKEKGDIPEGYSVSREKKERFSLILESASTNQTSMYLCASSYLGQGASYEQYFGPGTRLTVT.

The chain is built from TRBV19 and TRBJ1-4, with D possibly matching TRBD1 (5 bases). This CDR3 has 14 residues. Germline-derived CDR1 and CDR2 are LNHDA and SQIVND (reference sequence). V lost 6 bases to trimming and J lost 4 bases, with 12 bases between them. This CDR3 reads CASSLDGHNEKLFF. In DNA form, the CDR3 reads TGTGCCAGTAGCCTGGACGGACATAATGAAAAACTGTTTTTT. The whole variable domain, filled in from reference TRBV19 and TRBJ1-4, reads DGGITQSPKYLFRKEGQNVTLSCEQNLNHDAMYWYRQDPGQGLRLIYYSQIVNDFQKGDIAEGYSVSREKKESFPLTVTSAQKNPTAFYLCASSLDGHNEKLFFGSGTQLSVL.

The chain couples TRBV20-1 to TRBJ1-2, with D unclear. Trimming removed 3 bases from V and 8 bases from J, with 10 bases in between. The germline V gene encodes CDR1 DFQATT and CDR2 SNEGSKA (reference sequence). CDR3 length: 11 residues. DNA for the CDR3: TGCAGTGCTAGTAGTGTGGGGGGCTACACCTTC. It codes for CSASSVGGYTF.

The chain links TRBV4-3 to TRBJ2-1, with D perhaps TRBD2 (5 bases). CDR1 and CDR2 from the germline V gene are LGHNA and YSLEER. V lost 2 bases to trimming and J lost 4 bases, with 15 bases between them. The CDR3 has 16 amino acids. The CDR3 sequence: CASSQTWGSGYNEQFF. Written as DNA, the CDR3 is TGCGCCAGCAGCCAAACTTGGGGTTCGGGATACAATGAGCAGTTCTTC.

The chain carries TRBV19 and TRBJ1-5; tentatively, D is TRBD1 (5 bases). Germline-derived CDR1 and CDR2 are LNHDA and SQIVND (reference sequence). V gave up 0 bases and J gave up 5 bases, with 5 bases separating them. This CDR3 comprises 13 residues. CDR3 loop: CASSIETDQPQHF. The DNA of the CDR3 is TGTGCCAGTAGTATAGAGACAGATCAGCCCCAGCATTTT.

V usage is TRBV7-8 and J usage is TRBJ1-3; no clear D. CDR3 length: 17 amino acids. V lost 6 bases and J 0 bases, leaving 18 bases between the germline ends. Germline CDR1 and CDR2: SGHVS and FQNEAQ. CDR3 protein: CASRREVYSPSGNTIYF. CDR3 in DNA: TGTGCCAGCAGAAGAGAGGTGTATTCACCCTCTGGAAACACCATATATTTT.

The CDR3 nucleotides read TGTGCCAGCAGTCCAGGGACAGGGGGAAGCTATGGCTACACCTTC. Protein product: CASSPGTGGSYGYTF. V usage is TRBV6-6 and J usage is TRBJ1-2; 11 nucleotides match TRBD1. This CDR3 has 15 amino acids. V dropped 5 bases and J dropped 4; count of bases not matched to a gene: 6. Per the germline V gene, CDR1 is MNHNY and CDR2 is SVGAGI (reference sequence).

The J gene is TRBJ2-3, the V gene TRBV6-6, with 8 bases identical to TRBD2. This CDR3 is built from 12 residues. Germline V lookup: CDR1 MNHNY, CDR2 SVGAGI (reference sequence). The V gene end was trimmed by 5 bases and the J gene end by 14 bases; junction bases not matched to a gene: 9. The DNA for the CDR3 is TGTGCCAGCAGTCCCGGGGAGCGGGGGTCGTATTTT. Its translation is CASSPGERGSYF.

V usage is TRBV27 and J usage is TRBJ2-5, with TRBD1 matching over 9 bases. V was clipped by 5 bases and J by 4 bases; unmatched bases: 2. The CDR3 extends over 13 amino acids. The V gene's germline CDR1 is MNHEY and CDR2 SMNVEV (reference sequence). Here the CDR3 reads CASSRDRAETQYF. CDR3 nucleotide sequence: TGTGCCAGCAGTAGGGACAGGGCAGAGACCCAGTACTTC.

This chain's CDR3 is CASSVGTSGTGELFF. In nucleotides, the CDR3 is TGTGCCAGCAGCGTCGGGACTAGCGGCACCGGGGAGCTGTTTTTT. The rearrangement joins TRBV9 to TRBJ2-2; 11 bases agree with TRBD2. CDR3 size: 15 residues. CDR1 is SGDLS and CDR2 is YYNGEE in the germline V gene. The V gene end was trimmed by 2 bases and the J gene end by 4 bases; junction bases not matched to a gene: 1.

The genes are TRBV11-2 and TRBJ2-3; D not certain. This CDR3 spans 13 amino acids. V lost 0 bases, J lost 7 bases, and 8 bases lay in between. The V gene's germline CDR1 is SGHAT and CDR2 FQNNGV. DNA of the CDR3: TGTGCCAGCAGCTTAGACCGGCGGTATACGCAGTATTTT. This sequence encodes CASSLDRRYTQYF.

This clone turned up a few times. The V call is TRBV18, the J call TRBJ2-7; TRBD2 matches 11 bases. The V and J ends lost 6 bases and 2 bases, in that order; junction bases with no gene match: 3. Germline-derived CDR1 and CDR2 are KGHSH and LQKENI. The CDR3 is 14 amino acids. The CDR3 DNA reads TGTGCCAGCTCTTTTAGCGGGAGGGCCTACGAGCAGTACTTC. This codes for CASSFSGRAYEQYF. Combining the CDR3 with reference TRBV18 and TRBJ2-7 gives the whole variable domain NAGVMQNPRHLVRRRGQEARLRCSPMKGHSHVYWYRQLPEEGLKFMVYLQKENIIDESGMPKERFSAEFPKEGPSILRIQQVVRGDSAAYFCASSFSGRAYEQYFGPGTRLTVT.

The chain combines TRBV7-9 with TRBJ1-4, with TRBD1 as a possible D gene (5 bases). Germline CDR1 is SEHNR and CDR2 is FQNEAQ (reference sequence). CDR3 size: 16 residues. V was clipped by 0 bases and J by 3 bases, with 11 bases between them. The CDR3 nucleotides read TGTGCCAGCAGCTTAGCCCCAGGGTCTTCTAATGAAAAACTGTTTTTT. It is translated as CASSLAPGSSNEKLFF.